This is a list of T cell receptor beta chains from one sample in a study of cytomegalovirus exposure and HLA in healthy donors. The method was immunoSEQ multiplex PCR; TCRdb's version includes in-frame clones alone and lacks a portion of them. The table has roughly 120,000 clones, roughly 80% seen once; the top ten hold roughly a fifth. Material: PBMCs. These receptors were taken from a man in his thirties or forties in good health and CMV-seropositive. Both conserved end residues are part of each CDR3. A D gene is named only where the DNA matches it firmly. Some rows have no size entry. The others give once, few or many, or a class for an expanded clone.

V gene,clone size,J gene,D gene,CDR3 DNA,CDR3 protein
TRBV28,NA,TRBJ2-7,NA,TGTGCCAGCAGATCTTATTCGTCTTCTTTAAAGCAGTACTTC,CASRSYSSSLKQYF
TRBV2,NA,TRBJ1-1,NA,TGTGCCAGCAGTGACGACAGGAACACTGAAGCTTTCTTT,CASSDDRNTEAFF
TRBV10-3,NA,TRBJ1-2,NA,TGTGCCATCAGTGAGTCGCGACAGGCTAACTATGGCTACACCTTC,CAISESRQANYGYTF
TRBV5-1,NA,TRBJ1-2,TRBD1,TGCGCCAGCAGCGGGGGACAGGGGGGTGTCTATGGCTACACCTTC,CASSGGQGGVYGYTF
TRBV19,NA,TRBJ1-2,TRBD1,TGTGCCAGTAGTTGGACAGGGTCTAACTATGGCTACACCTTC,CASSWTGSNYGYTF
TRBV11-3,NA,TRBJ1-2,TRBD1,TGTGCCAGCAGCGCCCGACAGGGTCCCTCGGCTAACTATGGCTACACCTTC,CASSARQGPSANYGYTF
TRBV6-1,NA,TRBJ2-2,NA,TGTGCCAGCAGTGAACAGGGACTCGTCAACGGGGAGCTGTTTTTT,CASSEQGLVNGELFF
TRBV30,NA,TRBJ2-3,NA,TGTGCCCGGAGTGTACTCAGCACAGATACGCAGTATTTT,CARSVLSTDTQYF
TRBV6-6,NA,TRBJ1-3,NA,TGTGCCAGCAGTTATCGGAGTGCGGGAAACACCATATATTTT,CASSYRSAGNTIYF
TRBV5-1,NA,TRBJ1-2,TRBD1,TGCGCCAGCAGCTCTGGACAGGGATCCCGATTTAACTATGGCTACACCTTC,CASSSGQGSRFNYGYTF
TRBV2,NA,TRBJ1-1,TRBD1,TGTGCCAGCACCCCCAGGACAGGTCTGAATCCTTTCTTT,CASTPRTGLNPFF
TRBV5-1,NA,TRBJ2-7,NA,TGCGCCAGCAGCTTGGGACAGGAGTACGAGCAGTACTTC,CASSLGQEYEQYF
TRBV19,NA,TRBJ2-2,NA,TGTGCCAGTATCTCGCCTAGCGCAAACTCTAACACCGGGGAGCTGTTTTTT,CASISPSANSNTGELFF
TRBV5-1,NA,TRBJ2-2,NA,TGCGCCAGCAGCTTCTTCGGGACACGGAACACCGGGGAGCTGTTTTTT,CASSFFGTRNTGELFF
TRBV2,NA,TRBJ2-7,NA,TGTGCCAGCAGCCCTCGCCGGGGCGAGCAGTACTTC,CASSPRRGEQYF
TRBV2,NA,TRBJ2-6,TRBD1,TGTGCCAGCAGTGAACAGGGGGATTGGTTTGGGGCCAACGTCCTGACTTTC,CASSEQGDWFGANVLTF
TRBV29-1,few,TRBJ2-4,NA,TGCAGCGTTGCGAGCCAAGGGGGGGCGGGAAACATTCAGTACTTC,CSVASQGGAGNIQYF
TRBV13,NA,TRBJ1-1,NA,TGTGCCAGCAGCTTAGATCAGGTTGAAGCTTTCTTT,CASSLDQVEAFF
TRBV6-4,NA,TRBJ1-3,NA,TGTGCCAGCAAAACCAGAGCGGGGGGTCGCTCTGGAAACACCATATATTTT,CASKTRAGGRSGNTIYF
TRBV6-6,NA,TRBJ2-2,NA,TGTGCCAGCAGACGGACAGTTACGAACACCGGGGAGCTGTTTTTT,CASRRTVTNTGELFF
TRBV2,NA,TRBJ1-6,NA,TGTGCCAGCAGTGAGGCGGATCCCTCCTATAATTCACCCCTCCACTTT,CASSEADPSYNSPLHF
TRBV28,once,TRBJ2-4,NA,TGTGCCAGCAGTAAAATTTCGCGGGGAAACATTCAGTACTTC,CASSKISRGNIQYF
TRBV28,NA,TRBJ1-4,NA,TGTGCCAGCAGTTTATACCGGGGCCCGGGGGGTGAAAAACTGTTTTTT,CASSLYRGPGGEKLFF
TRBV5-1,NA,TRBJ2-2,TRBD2,TGCGCCAGCAGAGCGGGAGGGCTTGCCACCGGGGAGCTGTTTTTT,CASRAGGLATGELFF
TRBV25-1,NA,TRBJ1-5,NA,TGTGCCAGCGGCGGGGGGTACAATCAGCCCCAGCATTTT,CASGGGYNQPQHF
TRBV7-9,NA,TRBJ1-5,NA,TGTGCCAGCAGCTTAGCGGGGAGCCAGCCCCAGCATTTT,CASSLAGSQPQHF
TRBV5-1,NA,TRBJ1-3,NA,TGCGCCAGCAGCGGAACAGGGATGTCTGGAAACACCATATATTTT,CASSGTGMSGNTIYF
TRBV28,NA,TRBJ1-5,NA,TGTGCCAGCAGCTACGATTACGGTAGCAATCAGCCCCAGCATTTT,CASSYDYGSNQPQHF
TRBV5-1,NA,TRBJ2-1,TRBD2,TGCGCCAGCAGCAGGGGTAGCGGGAGTAACAATGAGCAGTTCTTC,CASSRGSGSNNEQFF
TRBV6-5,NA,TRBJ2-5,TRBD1,TGTGCCAGCAGTCGACAGGGAGTGGAGACCCAGTACTTC,CASSRQGVETQYF
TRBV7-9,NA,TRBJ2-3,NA,TGTGCCAGCAGCTTAGTCAGGGGTGGGACAGATACGCAGTATTTT,CASSLVRGGTDTQYF
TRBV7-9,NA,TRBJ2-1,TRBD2,TGTGCCAGCAGCTTGGGGCTAGCGGGAAATAGGGGAGAGCAGTTCTTC,CASSLGLAGNRGEQFF
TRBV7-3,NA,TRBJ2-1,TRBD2,TGTGCCAGCAGCTTAAGACTAGCGGAAAACAATGAGCAGTTCTTC,CASSLRLAENNEQFF
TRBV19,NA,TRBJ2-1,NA,TGTGCCAGTACCCTGGTGGGGGGTAGCTCCTACAATGAGCAGTTCTTC,CASTLVGGSSYNEQFF
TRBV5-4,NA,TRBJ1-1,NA,TGTGCCAGCAGCTTGTTCGGGGGTTACTTGAACACTGAAGCTTTCTTT,CASSLFGGYLNTEAFF
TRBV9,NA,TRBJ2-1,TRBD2,TGTGCCAGCAGCGCGCGGACTAGCGGGAGAGAAGGTGAGCAGTTCTTC,CASSARTSGREGEQFF
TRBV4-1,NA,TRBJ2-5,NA,TGCGCCAGCGGCCTGGCGGGTGAAGAGACCCAGTACTTC,CASGLAGEETQYF
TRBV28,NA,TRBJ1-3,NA,TGTGCCAGCAGTTTCGGCTCTGGAAACACCATATATTTT,CASSFGSGNTIYF
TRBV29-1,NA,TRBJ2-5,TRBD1,TGCAGCGTTGAATCGGGGATAATGAAGGGGGCGGATGGAGAGACCCAGTACTTC,CSVESGIMKGADGETQYF
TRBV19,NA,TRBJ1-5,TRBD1,TGTGCCAGTAGAGCGGACAGGTACAACAATCAGCCCCAGCATTTT,CASRADRYNNQPQHF
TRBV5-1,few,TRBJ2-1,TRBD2,TGCGCCAGCAGTCCACTAGCGGGAGGCGGGAATGAGCAGTTCTTC,CASSPLAGGGNEQFF
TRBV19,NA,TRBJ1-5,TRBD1,TGTGCCAGTAGTATCCCGGGACAGATGGATCAGCCCCAGCATTTT,CASSIPGQMDQPQHF
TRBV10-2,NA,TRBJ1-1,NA,TGCGCCAGCAGTGAGAACACGAACACTGAAGCTTTCTTT,CASSENTNTEAFF
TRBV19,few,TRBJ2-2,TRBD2,TGTGCCACTACAAGGACTAGCGGAGGGGTCGGGGAGCTGTTTTTT,CATTRTSGGVGELFF
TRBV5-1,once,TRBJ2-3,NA,TGCGCCAGCAGCTGGAACAGGGGGGGGACAGATACGCAGTATTTT,CASSWNRGGTDTQYF
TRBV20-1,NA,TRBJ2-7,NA,TGCAGTGCTGGGGGGGGCGAGCAGTGCTTC,CSAGGGEQCF
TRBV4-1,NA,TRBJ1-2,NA,TGCGCCAGCACCCCAAGTACGGGTAACTATGGCTACACCTTC,CASTPSTGNYGYTF
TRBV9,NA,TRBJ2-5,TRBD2,TGTGCCAGCAGCGTAATGGCGGGGGGAGAAGAGACCCAGTACTTC,CASSVMAGGEETQYF
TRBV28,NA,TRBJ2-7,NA,TGTGCCAGCAGTTTGAGGGCCTACGAGCAGTACTTC,CASSLRAYEQYF